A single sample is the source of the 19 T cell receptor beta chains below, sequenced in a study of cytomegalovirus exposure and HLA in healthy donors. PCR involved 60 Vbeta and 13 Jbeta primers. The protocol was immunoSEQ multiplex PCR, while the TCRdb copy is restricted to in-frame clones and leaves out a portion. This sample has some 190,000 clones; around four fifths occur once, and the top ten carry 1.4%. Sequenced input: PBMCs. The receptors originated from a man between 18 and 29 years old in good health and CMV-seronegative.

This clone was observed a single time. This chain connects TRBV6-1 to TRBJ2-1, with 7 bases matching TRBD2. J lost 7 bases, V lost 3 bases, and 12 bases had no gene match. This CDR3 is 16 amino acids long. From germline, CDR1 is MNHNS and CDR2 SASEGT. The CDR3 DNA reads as TGTGCCAGCAGTGAGTACGGGAGATGGGAGGGTAATGAGCAGTTCTTC. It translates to CASSEYGRWEGNEQFF.

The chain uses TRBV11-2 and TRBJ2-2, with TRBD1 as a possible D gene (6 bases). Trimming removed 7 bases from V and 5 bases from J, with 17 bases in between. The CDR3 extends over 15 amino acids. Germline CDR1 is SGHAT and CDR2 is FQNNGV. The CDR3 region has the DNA TGTGCCAGCAACCCGACAGGTCGGATAACCGGGGAGCTGTTTTTT. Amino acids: CASNPTGRITGELFF.

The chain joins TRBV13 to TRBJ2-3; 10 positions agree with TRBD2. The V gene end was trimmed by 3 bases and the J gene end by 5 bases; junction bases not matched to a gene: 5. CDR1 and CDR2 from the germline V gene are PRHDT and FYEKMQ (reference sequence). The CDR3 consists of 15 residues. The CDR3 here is CASSLRLAGEDTQYF. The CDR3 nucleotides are TGTGCCAGCAGCTTGCGTCTAGCGGGGGAAGATACGCAGTATTTT.

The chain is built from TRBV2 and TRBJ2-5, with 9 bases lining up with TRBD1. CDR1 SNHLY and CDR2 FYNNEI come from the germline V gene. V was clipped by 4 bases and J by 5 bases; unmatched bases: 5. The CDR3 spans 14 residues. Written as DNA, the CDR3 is TGTGCCAGCAGTGTACAGGGGGCAGGGGAGACCCAGTACTTC. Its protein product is CASSVQGAGETQYF.

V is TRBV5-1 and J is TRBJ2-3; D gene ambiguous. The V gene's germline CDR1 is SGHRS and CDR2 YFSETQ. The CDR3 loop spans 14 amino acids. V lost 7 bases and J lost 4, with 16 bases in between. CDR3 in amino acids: CASWSANIADTQYF. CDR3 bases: TGCGCCAGCTGGTCAGCGAATATCGCAGATACGCAGTATTTT.

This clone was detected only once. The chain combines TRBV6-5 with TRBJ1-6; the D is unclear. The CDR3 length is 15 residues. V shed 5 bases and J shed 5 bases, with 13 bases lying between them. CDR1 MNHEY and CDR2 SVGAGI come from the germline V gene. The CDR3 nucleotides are TGTGCCAGCAGTATGAGCGGGGTTAATAATTCACCCCTCCACTTT. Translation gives CASSMSGVNNSPLHF.

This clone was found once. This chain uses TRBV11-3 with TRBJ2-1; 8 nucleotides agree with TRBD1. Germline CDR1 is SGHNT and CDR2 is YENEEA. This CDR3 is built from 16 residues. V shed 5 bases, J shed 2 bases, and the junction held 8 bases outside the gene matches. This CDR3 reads CASSPLGQGTYNEQFF. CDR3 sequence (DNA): TGTGCCAGCAGCCCCCTAGGACAGGGCACCTACAATGAGCAGTTCTTC. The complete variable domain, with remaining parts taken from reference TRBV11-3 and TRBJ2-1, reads EAGVVQSPRYKIIEKKQPVAFWCNPISGHNTLYWYLQNLGQGPELLIRYENEEAVDDSQLPKDRFSAERLKGVDSTLKIQPAELGDSAVYLCASSPLGQGTYNEQFFGPGTRLTVL.

The CDR3 loop is CASSLASGTKAFF. The CDR3 nucleotides are TGTGCCAGCAGCTTAGCCTCCGGGACAAAAGCTTTCTTT. This chain links TRBV7-9 with TRBJ1-1; tentative D call: TRBD1 (6 bases). The V gene's germline CDR1 is SEHNR and CDR2 FQNEAQ (reference sequence). This CDR3 is built from 13 residues. V was trimmed by 0 bases and J by 9 bases, leaving 11 bases between them.

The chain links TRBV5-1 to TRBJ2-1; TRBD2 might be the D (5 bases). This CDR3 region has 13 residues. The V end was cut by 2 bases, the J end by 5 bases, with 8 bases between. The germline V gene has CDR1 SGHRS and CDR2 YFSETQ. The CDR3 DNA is TGCGCCAGCAGCTTTAGGACTGACAATGAGCAGTTCTTC. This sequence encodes CASSFRTDNEQFF.

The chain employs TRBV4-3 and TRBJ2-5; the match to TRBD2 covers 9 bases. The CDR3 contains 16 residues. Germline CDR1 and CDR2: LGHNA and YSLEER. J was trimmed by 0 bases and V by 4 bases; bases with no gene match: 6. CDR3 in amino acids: CASSRGAGGHQETQYF. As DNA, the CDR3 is TGCGCCAGCAGCCGGGGGGCGGGGGGGCACCAAGAGACCCAGTACTTC.

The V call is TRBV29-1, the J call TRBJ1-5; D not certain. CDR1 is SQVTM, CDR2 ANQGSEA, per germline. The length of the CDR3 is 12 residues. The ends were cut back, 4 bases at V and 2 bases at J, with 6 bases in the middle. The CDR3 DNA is TGCAGCGTTGTTTCGGGCAATCAGCCCCAGCATTTT. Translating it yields CSVVSGNQPQHF. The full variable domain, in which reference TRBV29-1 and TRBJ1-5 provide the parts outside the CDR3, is SAVISQKPSRDICQRGTSLTIQCQVDSQVTMMFWYRQQPGQSLTLIATANQGSEATYESGFVIDKFPISRPNLTFSTLTVSNMSPEDSSIYLCSVVSGNQPQHFGDGTRLSIL.

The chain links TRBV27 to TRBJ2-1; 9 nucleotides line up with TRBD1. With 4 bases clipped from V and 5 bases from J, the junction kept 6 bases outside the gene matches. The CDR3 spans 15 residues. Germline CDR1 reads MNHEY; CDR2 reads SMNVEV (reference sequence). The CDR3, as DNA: TGTGCCAGCAGTTCCCTGGGACAGGGAAACAATGAGCAGTTCTTC. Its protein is CASSSLGQGNNEQFF.

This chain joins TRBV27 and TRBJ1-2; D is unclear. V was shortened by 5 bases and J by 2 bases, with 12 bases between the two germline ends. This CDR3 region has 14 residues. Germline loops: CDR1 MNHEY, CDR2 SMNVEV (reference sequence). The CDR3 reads CASSPTSGNYGYTF. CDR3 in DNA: TGTGCCAGCAGTCCCACGTCGGGGAACTATGGCTACACCTTC.

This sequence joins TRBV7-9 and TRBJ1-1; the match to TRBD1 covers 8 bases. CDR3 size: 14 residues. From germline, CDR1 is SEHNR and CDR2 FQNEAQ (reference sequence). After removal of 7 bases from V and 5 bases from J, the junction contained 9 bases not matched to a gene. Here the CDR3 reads CASNPGQGRTEAFF. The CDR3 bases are TGTGCCAGCAACCCCGGACAGGGTAGGACTGAAGCTTTCTTT. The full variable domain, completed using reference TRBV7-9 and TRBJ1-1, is DTGVSQNPRHKITKRGQNVTFRCDPISEHNRLYWYRQTLGQGPEFLTYFQNEAQLEKSRLLSDRFSAERPKGSFSTLEIQRTEQGDSAMYLCASNPGQGRTEAFFGQGTRLTVV.

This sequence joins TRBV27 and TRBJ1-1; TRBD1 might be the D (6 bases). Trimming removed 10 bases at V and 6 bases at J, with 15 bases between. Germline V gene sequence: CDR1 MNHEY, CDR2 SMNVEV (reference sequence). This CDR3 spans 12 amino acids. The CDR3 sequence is CATKQGFAEAFF. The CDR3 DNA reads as TGTGCCACCAAACAGGGTTTCGCTGAAGCTTTCTTT.

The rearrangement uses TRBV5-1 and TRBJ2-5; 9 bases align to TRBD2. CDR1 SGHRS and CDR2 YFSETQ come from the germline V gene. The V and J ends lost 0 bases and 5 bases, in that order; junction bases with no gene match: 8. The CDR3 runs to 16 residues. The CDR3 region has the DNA TGCGCCAGCAGCTTGGCGGCGGGAGGGCCTAAGGAGACCCAGTACTTC. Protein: CASSLAAGGPKETQYF.

The CDR3 is CASSPPGLPAFF. As DNA, the CDR3 is TGTGCCAGCAGTCCCCCGGGACTCCCCGCGTTCTTC. The chain combines TRBV27 with TRBJ2-1; TRBD2 might be the D (6 bases). Germline V gene data show CDR1 as MNHEY and CDR2 as SMNVEV (reference sequence). The CDR3 consists of 12 residues. The V end was cut by 5 bases, the J end by 15 bases, with 17 bases between.

CDR3: CASSQDLRDRNQPQHF. CDR3 bases: TGCGCCAGCAGCCAAGATCTCAGGGATAGAAATCAGCCCCAGCATTTT. The V gene is TRBV4-3, the J gene TRBJ1-5, with D possibly being TRBD1 (5 bases). The germline V gene has CDR1 LGHNA and CDR2 YSLEER. Between the trimmed V and J ends, which lost 0 bases and 4 bases, there was a span of 13 bases. The CDR3 contains 16 residues.

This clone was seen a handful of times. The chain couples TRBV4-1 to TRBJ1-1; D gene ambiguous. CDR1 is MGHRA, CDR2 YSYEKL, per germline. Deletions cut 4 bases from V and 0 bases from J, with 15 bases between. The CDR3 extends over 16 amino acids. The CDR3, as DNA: TGCGCCAGCAGCCCCCAATGGCCACCGATGAACACTGAAGCTTTCTTT. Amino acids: CASSPQWPPMNTEAFF.